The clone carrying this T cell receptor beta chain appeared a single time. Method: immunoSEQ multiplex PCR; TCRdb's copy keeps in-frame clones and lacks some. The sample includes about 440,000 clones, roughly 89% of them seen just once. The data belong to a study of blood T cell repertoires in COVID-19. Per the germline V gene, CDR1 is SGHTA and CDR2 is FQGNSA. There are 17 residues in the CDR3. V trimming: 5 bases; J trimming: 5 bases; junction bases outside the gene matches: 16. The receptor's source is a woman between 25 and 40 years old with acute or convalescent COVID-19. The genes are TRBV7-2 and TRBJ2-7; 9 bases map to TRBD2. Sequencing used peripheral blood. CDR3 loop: CASSPRGSGGNSNEQYF. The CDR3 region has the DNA TGTGCCAGCAGCCCTCGTGGCAGCGGGGGGAATAGCAACGAGCAGTACTTC.